A selection of T cell receptor beta chains follows, all from one sample in a study of CD8 T cells in ankylosing spondylitis. Using its own MiXCR run on the 5' RACE reads, TCRdb lists one record per CDR3 protein. The sample records approximately 220,000 distinct CDR3 sequences, 10% being singletons. Input material: blood, either unsorted or a sorted T cell fraction (not recorded which). The source of these receptors is a male donor with ankylosing spondylitis or in good health (not recorded which). Both conserved end residues are part of each CDR3. Fields, in order: D gene, clone size, J gene, V gene, CDR3 DNA, CDR3 protein. D genes are given only for firm matches. A row's size may be missing; if present it is once, few, many or a size class.

>TRBD2|.|TRBJ2-5|TRBV7-9
TGTGCCAGCAGCTTACAGCGGGGGGCTAAGGGGGAGACCCAGTACTTC
CASSLQRGAKGETQYF
>TRBD1|.|TRBJ1-2|TRBV5-6
TGTGCCAGCAGCCCTGCCGGGACAGGGGACTATGGCTACACCTTC
CASSPAGTGDYGYTF
>.|few|TRBJ1-2|TRBV28
TGTGCCAGCAGCGACAGGAGTTACTATGGCTACACCTTC
CASSDRSYYGYTF
>TRBD2|few|TRBJ2-1|TRBV28
TGTGCCAGCAGTATGACTAGCGGGGGCTCCTACAATGAGCAGTTCTTC
CASSMTSGGSYNEQFF
>.|.|TRBJ1-1|TRBV2
TGTGCCAGCACAAAGGACGGGAAGAACACTGAAGCTTTCTTT
CASTKDGKNTEAFF
>TRBD1|many|TRBJ1-1|TRBV12-3/TRBV12-4
TGTGCCAGCAGTAACCGACAGGGGGCGCTGGAAGCTTTCTTT
CASSNRQGALEAFF
>.|few|TRBJ2-1|TRBV3-1
TGTGCCAGCAGCAAAGACGGTGGGCTAGCGACCAGGGAGCAGTTCTTC
CASSKDGGLATREQFF
>TRBD2|.|TRBJ2-1|TRBV9
TGTGCCAGCAGCGTAGGGGCGGGGGGGCCTGGTAATGAGCAGTTCTTC
CASSVGAGGPGNEQFF
>TRBD2|many|TRBJ2-2|TRBV12-3/TRBV12-4
TGTGCCAGCAGTCTAGCGGACCGGGGCGGGGAGCTGTTTTTT
CASSLADRGGELFF
>.|few|TRBJ2-5|TRBV3-1
TGTGCCAGCAGCCAAGATAGGGGGACTCGACCGGAGACCCAGTACTTC
CASSQDRGTRPETQYF
>TRBD1|many|TRBJ1-1|TRBV9
TGTGCCAGCAGCGGAGGGACAGGGGGGAACACTGAAGCTTTCTTT
CASSGGTGGNTEAFF
>.|.|TRBJ2-7|TRBV29-1
TGCAGCGTGATGACGGATTCCTACGAGCAGTACTTC
CSVMTDSYEQYF
>.|few|TRBJ1-1|TRBV3-1
TGTGCCAGCAAGGGAGTAGGAACTGAAGCTTTCTTT
CASKGVGTEAFF
>.|many|TRBJ2-1|TRBV12-3/TRBV12-4
TGTGCCAGCGGCCCCCAACTTATGGGTGAGCAGTTCTTC
CASGPQLMGEQFF
>TRBD2|few|TRBJ2-5|TRBV4-2
TGTGCCAGCAGCCAAGGCCTAACTAGCGGGGTCGGGGAGACCCAGTACTTC
CASSQGLTSGVGETQYF
>TRBD1|many|TRBJ1-2|TRBV5-1
TGCGCCAGCAGCATAGGACAGGTCCCTATCAACTATGGCTACACCTTC
CASSIGQVPINYGYTF
>.|.|TRBJ1-5|TRBV20-1
TGCAGTGCTGCCCCAGGCAGGGGATTCGGTCAGCCCCAGCATTTT
CSAAPGRGFGQPQHF
>.|few|TRBJ2-5|TRBV20-1
TGCAGTGTTTCGGGAGTGGCCCAAGAGACCCAGTACTTC
CSVSGVAQETQYF
>.|many|TRBJ2-6|TRBV5-1
TGCGCCAGCAGCTTGGCGCCCAGGGGTGGGGCCAACGTCCTGACTTTC
CASSLAPRGGANVLTF
>TRBD2|few|TRBJ2-1|TRBV5-5
TGTGCCTCCTGGGGGGGGTCGGGGCAGTTCTTC
CASWGGSGQFF
>.|many|TRBJ2-2|TRBV5-1
TGCGCCAGCAGCCCCTGGGACGGGGAGCTGTTTTTT
CASSPWDGELFF
>TRBD1|few|TRBJ1-2|TRBV7-6
TGTGCCAGCAGCCGAACAACAGGGGGATCCGCGGTAGGCTACACCTTC
CASSRTTGGSAVGYTF
>TRBD2|.|TRBJ2-1|TRBV14
TGTGCCAGCAGCGGGTCCAGCGGGGGGGCCGTGGATGAGCAGTTCTTC
CASSGSSGGAVDEQFF
>.|many|TRBJ1-1|TRBV29-1
TGCAGCGTTGAAGGGGACGGGAACACTGAAGCTTTCTTT
CSVEGDGNTEAFF
>.|.|TRBJ2-2|TRBV9
TGTGCCAGCAGCCGTAGGGGCCCCACCGGGGAGCTGTTTTTT
CASSRRGPTGELFF
>.|many|TRBJ1-1|TRBV20-1
TGCAGTGCTACACAGGGTAGTGCTGAAGCTTTCTTT
CSATQGSAEAFF
>TRBD2|.|TRBJ2-3|TRBV20-1
TGCAGTGCTAGGACTAGCGGGTTAGGAGATACGCAGTATTTT
CSARTSGLGDTQYF
>TRBD2|few|TRBJ2-1|TRBV5-1
TGCGCCAGCAGCCCGGGACTAGCGGGGATGAATGAGCAGTTCTTC
CASSPGLAGMNEQFF
>.|.|TRBJ2-3|TRBV6-5
TGTGCCAGCAGTTCCTACGGGACCAGCACCACAGATACGCAGTATTTT
CASSSYGTSTTDTQYF
>TRBD1|.|TRBJ1-1|TRBV20-1
TGCAGTGCTAGCGGGGACAGCCGGAACACTGAAGCTTTCTTT
CSASGDSRNTEAFF
>.|many|TRBJ2-2|TRBV5-1
TGCGCCAGCAGCTTGATCCAGGGGAACACCGGGGAGCTGTTTTTT
CASSLIQGNTGELFF
>.|many|TRBJ2-7|TRBV5-1
TGCGCCAGCAGCCCAGAGACCCACAGCTCCTACGAGCAGTACTTC
CASSPETHSSYEQYF
>TRBD1|.|TRBJ1-5|TRBV28
TGTGCCAGCAGTACGGGACAGGGGTTCGGTCAGCCCCAGCATTTT
CASSTGQGFGQPQHF
>.|.|TRBJ2-7|TRBV27
TGTGCCAGCAGTTTATCAGCGCCAGCCTACGAGCAGTACTTC
CASSLSAPAYEQYF
>.|few|TRBJ1-5|TRBV20-1
TGCAGTGCTAGAGGGGTCCTCTGGCAGGATCAGCCCCAGCATTTT
CSARGVLWQDQPQHF